The rows below give T cell receptor beta chains drawn from one sample of a study of regulatory T cells in long-lasting Graves disease. One entry per CDR3 protein, called by TCRdb with MiXCR from the multiplex PCR reads. This table holds hundreds of thousands of distinct CDR3 sequences, less than 20% found once. This same sample was also taken into another study, of T cells in Graves' hyperthyroidism and ophthalmopathy.

This specimen consisted of peripheral blood mononuclear cells (PBMCs), obtained at new diagnosis, from a patient treated with antithyroid drugs. Receptors were obtained from a woman aged 25-40 years with Graves disease. Each CDR3 is given with its conserved first and last residue. Fields, in order: D gene, J gene, V gene, clone size, CDR3 protein, CDR3 DNA. D genes are given only for firm matches. Some rows mark clone size as missing; the rest say once, few, many or name a class of expanded clone.

TRBD2	TRBJ2-1	TRBV24-1	NA	CATSDAAASAGGGEQFF	TGTGCCACCAGTGACGCGGCGGCGTCGGCGGGAGGGGGCGAGCAGTTCTTC
NA	TRBJ2-7	TRBV28	many	CASSRTDSSSYEQYF	TGTGCCAGCAGTCGTACGGACAGTAGCTCCTACGAGCAGTACTTC
TRBD1	TRBJ1-2	TRBV7-3	NA	CASSPNQGANYGYTF	TGTGCCAGCAGCCCAAACCAGGGGGCTAACTATGGCTACACCTTC
TRBD2	TRBJ2-1	TRBV2	many	CASSEAGAYNEQFF	TGTGCCAGCAGTGAGGCGGGAGCGTACAATGAGCAGTTCTTC
NA	TRBJ1-1	TRBV7-8	many	CASSYLNPGLLNTEAFF	TGTGCCAGCAGCTATTTAAACCCCGGACTCTTGAACACTGAAGCTTTCTTT
TRBD1	TRBJ2-7	TRBV20-1	NA	CSARATYSAGTGRGYEQYF	TGCAGTGCTAGAGCTACCTATTCCGCCGGGACAGGTAGAGGTTACGAGCAGTACTTC
NA	TRBJ2-7	TRBV12-3/TRBV12-4	NA	CASSLGEGSEQYF	TGTGCCAGCAGTTTAGGAGAAGGGAGCGAGCAGTACTTC
NA	TRBJ2-1	TRBV7-2	NA	CASSSTGYSYNEQFF	TGTGCCAGCAGCTCCACAGGGTACTCCTACAATGAGCAGTTCTTC
NA	TRBJ1-6	TRBV7-2	NA	CASSLNPRSNSPLHF	TGTGCCAGCAGCCTAAACCCTCGGTCCAATTCACCCCTCCACTTT
NA	TRBJ2-2	TRBV2	many	CASRALTGELFF	TGTGCCAGCAGGGCGCTCACCGGGGAGCTGTTTTTT
NA	TRBJ1-1	TRBV11-1	NA	CASSLASGQGLILNTKAFF	TGTGCCAGCAGCTTAGCGAGCGGCCAGGGGCTTATTCTGAACACTAAAGCTTTCTTT
TRBD1	TRBJ2-5	TRBV6-1	few	CASSKIQGTGSEETQYF	TGTGCCAGCAGTAAAATACAGGGGACGGGGTCGGAAGAGACCCAGTACTTC
NA	TRBJ2-1	TRBV11-1	many	CASSFLHINEQFF	TGTGCCAGCAGCTTTCTACACATCAATGAGCAGTTCTTC
NA	TRBJ2-2	TRBV30	NA	CAWGTGRTNTGELFF	TGTGCCTGGGGCACGGGGAGGACGAACACCGGGGAGCTGTTTTTT
NA	TRBJ1-1	TRBV5-1	many	CASSLGLAQTNTEAFF	TGCGCCAGCAGCTTGGGGCTCGCACAGACAAACACTGAAGCTTTCTTT
NA	TRBJ2-7	TRBV20-1	many	CSAASDSYEQYF	TGCAGTGCAGCCTCGGACAGCTACGAGCAGTACTTC
NA	TRBJ1-5	TRBV5-6	NA	CASSLFAGAHNQPQHF	TGTGCCAGCAGCTTGTTTGCAGGGGCTCATAATCAGCCCCAGCATTTT
NA	TRBJ1-5	TRBV28	few	CASKIHANQPQHF	TGTGCCAGCAAAATTCACGCCAATCAGCCCCAGCATTTT
NA	TRBJ1-3	TRBV20-1	once	CSARGGRGISGNTIYF	TGCAGTGCTAGAGGGGGGAGGGGGATCTCTGGAAACACCATATATTTT
TRBD1	TRBJ2-2	TRBV5-1	many	CASSIGTGGATGELFF	TGCGCCAGCAGCATCGGGACAGGGGGCGCGACCGGGGAGCTGTTTTTT
NA	TRBJ1-2	TRBV4-1	NA	CASSLITGYYGYTF	TGCGCCAGCAGCCTTATCACAGGGTACTATGGCTACACCTTC
NA	TRBJ1-2	TRBV14	NA	CASSQRERGYTF	TGTGCCAGCAGCCAAAGAGAACGCGGCTACACCTTC
TRBD1	TRBJ1-5	TRBV30	many	CAWSLGGDYQPQHF	TGTGCCTGGAGTCTAGGGGGCGATTACCAGCCCCAGCATTTT
NA	TRBJ2-5	TRBV15	NA	CATSRAPDGQETQYF	TGTGCCACCAGCAGAGCGCCGGACGGCCAAGAGACCCAGTACTTC
TRBD1	TRBJ1-1	TRBV29-1	many	CSVGQGASTEAFF	TGCAGCGTCGGACAGGGGGCGAGCACTGAAGCTTTCTTT
NA	TRBJ2-7	TRBV5-6	few	CASSLAHSGLPDEQYF	TGTGCCAGCAGCTTGGCCCATTCGGGATTGCCGGACGAGCAGTACTTC
NA	TRBJ2-1	TRBV6-1	NA	CARTTPSSRGAENEQFF	TGTGCCAGGACCACCCCCTCTTCACGGGGAGCCGAGAATGAGCAGTTCTTC
NA	TRBJ2-3	TRBV20-1	few	CSASRSPLPSEVPDTQYF	TGCAGTGCTAGTCGTAGCCCCCTTCCTAGCGAGGTCCCAGATACGCAGTATTTT
NA	TRBJ1-5	TRBV12-3/TRBV12-4	many	CASRPGGNQPQHF	TGTGCCAGCAGACCAGGGGGCAATCAGCCCCAGCATTTT
TRBD2	TRBJ2-3	TRBV7-2	many	CASSPAGGTTDTQYF	TGTGCCAGCAGCCCCGCGGGGGGAACTACAGATACGCAGTATTTT
NA	TRBJ2-1	TRBV24-1	many	CATGGKWAEEQFF	TGTGCCACCGGGGGGAAATGGGCTGAAGAGCAGTTCTTC
TRBD2	TRBJ2-1	TRBV11-2	NA	CASSPAGTSGIREQFF	TGTGCCAGCAGCCCGGCCGGGACTAGCGGGATTCGGGAGCAGTTCTTC
NA	TRBJ1-1	TRBV6-2/TRBV6-3	many	CASSYSPGMPEAFF	TGTGCCAGCAGTTACTCGCCGGGGATGCCTGAAGCTTTCTTT
NA	TRBJ2-5	TRBV10-3	NA	CAIRNGQSGAQYF	TGTGCCATCAGAAACGGACAGTCCGGGGCCCAGTACTTC
TRBD1	TRBJ1-2	TRBV20-1	many	CSAPPGQGVSSYGYTF	TGCAGTGCCCCTCCGGGACAGGGTGTATCGTCCTATGGCTACACCTTC
NA	TRBJ2-2	TRBV7-3	NA	CASSLAGITGELFF	TGTGCCAGCAGCTTAGCGGGGATAACCGGGGAGCTGTTTTTT
TRBD1	TRBJ1-3	TRBV28	NA	CASNAPGQGSGNTIYF	TGTGCCAGCAACGCCCCGGGACAGGGGTCTGGAAACACCATATATTTT
NA	TRBJ1-4	TRBV27	many	CASSVRTNEKLFF	TGTGCCAGCAGTGTCCGAACTAATGAAAAACTGTTTTTT
TRBD1	TRBJ1-5	TRBV24-1	many	CATSPQGATQPQHF	TGTGCCACCAGCCCCCAGGGGGCAACTCAGCCCCAGCATTTT
NA	TRBJ2-1	TRBV12-3/TRBV12-4	many	CASSNPTRVSYNEQFF	TGTGCCAGCAGTAACCCTACTAGGGTCTCCTACAATGAGCAGTTCTTC
NA	TRBJ1-4	TRBV30	NA	CAWSKPGSLEKLFF	TGTGCCTGGAGTAAACCGGGCTCTCTTGAAAAACTGTTTTTT
NA	TRBJ2-2	TRBV12-3/TRBV12-4	many	CASSSTGELFF	TGTGCCAGCAGTTCCACCGGGGAGCTGTTTTTT
NA	TRBJ2-7	TRBV2	many	CASSRHLGSYEQYF	TGTGCCAGCAGTCGACATTTAGGCTCCTACGAGCAGTACTTC
NA	TRBJ1-2	TRBV28	many	CASSAKGYGYTF	TGTGCCAGCAGTGCGAAAGGCTATGGCTACACCTTC
NA	TRBJ2-3	TRBV28	many	CASTPGQPLNTDTQYF	TGTGCCAGCACGCCGGGGCAGCCTTTGAACACAGATACGCAGTATTTT
NA	TRBJ1-2	TRBV5-1	few	CASSLVGTDGYTF	TGCGCCAGCAGCTTGGTCGGGACTGATGGCTACACCTTC
NA	TRBJ2-7	TRBV5-6	NA	CASRSAGGSYEQYF	TGTGCCAGCAGGTCGGCAGGAGGATCCTACGAGCAGTACTTC
TRBD2	TRBJ2-1	TRBV18	few	CASSQTSANNEQFF	TGTGCCAGCTCACAGACTAGCGCAAACAATGAGCAGTTCTTC
NA	TRBJ2-7	TRBV29-1	few	CSVVILQGSSVEQYF	TGCAGCGTTGTGATCCTACAGGGTTCTTCGGTCGAGCAGTACTTC
NA	TRBJ1-5	TRBV12-3/TRBV12-4	NA	CASSERGPQHF	TGTGCCAGCAGCGAAAGGGGGCCCCAGCATTTT
NA	TRBJ2-1	TRBV6-1	NA	CASLGFLSSYNEQFF	TGTGCCAGCCTGGGTTTCTTGAGCTCCTACAATGAGCAGTTCTTC
NA	TRBJ1-1	TRBV7-9	many	CASSIGVNLNTEAFF	TGTGCCAGCAGCATAGGTGTTAATCTGAACACTGAAGCTTTCTTT